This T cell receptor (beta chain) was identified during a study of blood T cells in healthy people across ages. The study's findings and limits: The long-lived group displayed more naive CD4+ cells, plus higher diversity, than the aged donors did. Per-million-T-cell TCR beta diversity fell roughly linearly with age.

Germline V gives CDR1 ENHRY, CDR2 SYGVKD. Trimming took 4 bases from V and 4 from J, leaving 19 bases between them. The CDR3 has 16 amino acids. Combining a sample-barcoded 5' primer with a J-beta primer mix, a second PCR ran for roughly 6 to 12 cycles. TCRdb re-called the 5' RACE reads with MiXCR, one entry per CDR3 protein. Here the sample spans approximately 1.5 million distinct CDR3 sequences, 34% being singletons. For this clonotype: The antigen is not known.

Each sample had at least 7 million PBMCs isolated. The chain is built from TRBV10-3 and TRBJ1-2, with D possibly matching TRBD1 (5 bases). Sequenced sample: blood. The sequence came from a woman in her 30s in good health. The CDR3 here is CAISGDRDRVSYGYTF. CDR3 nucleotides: TGTGCCATCAGTGGGGACCGCGACCGAGTGTCCTATGGCTACACCTTC.